This paragraph covers one TCR beta chain sequence. This clone came up a few times. Its antigen is still unknown. Base-call qualities are not available, and no considerably larger clone is one nucleotide away. Whole blood was collected in K2EDTA tubes by collaborating institutions according to the institutions' own protocols. For TCRbeta analysis, collaborator samples were shipped as frozen whole blood, as isolated PBMCs, or as DNA extracted from either sample type. This entry is derived from a study of blood T cell repertoires in COVID-19 (dated by TCRdb to 2020 to 2022). Background for the entire study: The collaborator samples originated in the United States, Italy and Spain and spanned the acute and convalescent phases of COVID-19. A freely available public database, intended as a resource for researchers studying the immune response to SARS-CoV-2, is where the repertoires were released. The prospective study material was composed of cDNA or gDNA derived from T cells, B-cell-depleted T cells, or PBMCs. Samples came from the ongoing ImmuneRACE study (first 160 participants) plus 1,254 subjects from 6 global collaborators. The dataset comprised deeply sampled blood TCRbeta repertoires from subjects exposed to, actively infected with, or recovered from COVID-19. Where available, HLA class I and class II types were obtained from metadata supplied by the sample provider rather than from assay-based typing. Sample metadata almost always included a de-identified subject ID, COVID-19 status, age in years and sex. Overall study results and their limits: The amount of clinical and demographic metadata varied by source and participant and was provided uncurated.

CDR1 and CDR2 were assigned from the germline V gene as SGHTA and FQGNSA. The CDR3 goes from the cysteine to the phenylalanine over 14 residues. The read is trimmed to its CDR3 DNA, 42 bases read in frame from base 1. V is shortened by 1 base, J by 4 bases, and the region joining them spans 10 bases. The immunoSEQ Assay, a bias-controlled multiplex PCR, was used to amplify TCRbeta CDR3 regions from genomic DNA. Regarding the original processing steps: The number of nucleated cells in each sample was estimated from the amplification of reference gene primers within the assay. To quantify the absolute abundance of each unique TCRbeta CDR3 rearrangement, sequence reads were collapsed and filtered. For each sample, productive Simpson clonality was calculated as the square root of Simpson's diversity index over productive rearrangements. What TCRdb holds here is the immuneACCESS table cut down to in-frame rearrangements. Part of the clones is not present; checked against another copy, under half of the missing clones reflect an unresolved V gene, and the others are unexplained. V and J calls and clone size are those listed in that table; D and trimming were worked out from the DNA. Here the sample has fewer than 130,000 clones; 80% to 90% occur a single time. The ten largest clonotypes hold less than 40% of the sample.

The rearranged segments are TRBV7-2 and TRBJ1-1; the D gene cannot be resolved reliably. The receptor comes from an elderly woman with acute or convalescent COVID-19. The sequenced sample consisted of peripheral blood. The DNA reads TGTGCCAGCAGCTTAGGAAACGCGGGCACTGAAGCTTTCTTT. This codes for CASSLGNAGTEAFF.